The T cell receptor (beta chain) described here comes from a study of identical twins. TCRdb reanalysed the 5' RACE reads using MiXCR and keeps one entry per CDR3 protein. This sample yields 450,000 or so distinct CDR3 sequences, of which 20% to 25% are seen a single time; just under 3% belongs to the top ten. V was trimmed by 2 bases and J by 2 bases, leaving 13 bases between them. This CDR3 is 16 amino acids long. Germline lookup yields CDR1 MNHEY and CDR2 SVGAGI. Findings and caveats of the study: Beta clonotypes that were abundant in cord blood contained fewer insertions, a pattern absent from memory repertoires.

This clonotype showed up just a few times. The antigen is unknown. The sample was also linked to a second study, of T cells expressing NK-cell markers. That study adds: What restricted sorting to alpha-beta TCR T cells in several experiments was an anti-gamma-delta TCR antibody. The study found these clonotypes also leading the CD3+CD56-NKG2C+ fraction in a handful of donors.

This chain links TRBV6-5 with TRBJ2-1; D is perhaps TRBD2 (7 bases). Material for sequencing was CD4+ T cells sorted from blood. The receptor's source is a woman aged 18-30 years in good health. CDR3 sequence (DNA): TGTGCCAGCAGTTACGGAGGGGGGGGCGCCTACAATGAGCAGTTCTTC. Translation gives CASSYGGGGAYNEQFF.